The source of this T cell receptor (beta chain) is a study of T cells after yellow fever vaccination. General study findings and limits: A small share of clonotypes appeared in both CD4 and CD8 compartments.

This clonotype was counted at least ten times. Its target is unknown. Template switching by 5'RACE produced TCR cDNA, adding a universal primer site and UMIs. One entry per CDR3 protein, called by TCRdb with MiXCR from the 5' RACE reads. The sample includes approximately 110,000 distinct CDR3 sequences, around 8% of them seen just once. Looked up from germline, CDR1 is ENHRY and CDR2 is SYGVKD. Trimming cost V 8 bases and J 6 bases; bases outside gene matches: 5. The CDR3 is made up of 12 amino acids. The sample here was CD8+ T cells sorted from PBMCs, taken 45 days after the yellow fever booster vaccination. The chain links TRBV10-3 to TRBJ1-2, with 8 bases fitting TRBD1. This sequence originates from a man aged 25-40 years who received the YFV17D yellow fever vaccine. CDR3 amino acids: CAIGQGPDGYTF. The CDR3 DNA sequence: TGTGCCATCGGACAGGGACCGGATGGCTACACCTTC.